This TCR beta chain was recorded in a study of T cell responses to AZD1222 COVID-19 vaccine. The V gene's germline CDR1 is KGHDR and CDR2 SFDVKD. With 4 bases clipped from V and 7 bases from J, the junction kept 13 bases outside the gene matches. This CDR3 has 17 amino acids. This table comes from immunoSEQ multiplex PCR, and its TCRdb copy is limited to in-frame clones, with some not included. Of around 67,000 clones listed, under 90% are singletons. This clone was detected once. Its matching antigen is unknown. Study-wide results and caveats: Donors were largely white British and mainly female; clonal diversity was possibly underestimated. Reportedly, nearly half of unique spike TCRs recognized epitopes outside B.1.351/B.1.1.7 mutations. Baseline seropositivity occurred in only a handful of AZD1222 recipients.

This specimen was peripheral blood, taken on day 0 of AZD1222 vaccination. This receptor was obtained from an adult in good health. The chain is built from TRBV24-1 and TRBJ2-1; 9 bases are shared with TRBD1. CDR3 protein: CATSESTGTGRRNEQFF. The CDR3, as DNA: TGTGCCACCAGTGAGTCAACCGGGACAGGGCGCCGTAATGAGCAGTTCTTC.